This T cell receptor (beta chain) was obtained from a study of blood T cells in healthy people across ages. Findings and caveats of the study: Naive and antigen-experienced cells could not be conclusively compared, given unsorted PBMCs.

Primed by a sample-barcoded 5' primer and a J-beta primer mix, a second PCR proceeded for 7 to 11 cycles. CDR3-containing paired-end reads numbering at least 2.5 million came from each sample. TCRdb fed the 5' RACE reads into MiXCR, producing one record per CDR3 protein. The sample lists 1.5 million to 2 million distinct CDR3 sequences; approximately 40% were seen once. In germline, CDR1 is DFQATT, CDR2 SNEGSKA (reference sequence). The CDR3 sequence is 15 residues long. Trimming cost V 1 base and J 6 bases; bases outside gene matches: 10. This clonotype was seen a few times. The antigen remains undetermined.

This chain links TRBV20-1 with TRBJ2-7; TRBD1 aligns across 9 bases. This TCR was recovered from a human donor in good health. The sequencing input was blood. CDR3 residues: CSARAPGTGLLEQYF. CDR3 DNA sequence: TGCAGTGCTAGAGCTCCGGGGACAGGGCTCCTCGAGCAGTACTTC.